This T cell receptor beta chain was sequenced in a study of T cells in Graves' hyperthyroidism and ophthalmopathy. Trimming cost V 0 bases and J 0 bases; bases outside gene matches: 7. The CDR3 spans 19 residues. The germline gives CDR1 DFQATT, CDR2 SNEGSKA (reference sequence). This clonotype was counted at least ten times. Diagnoses used clinical symptoms, serum thyroxine and TRAb, thyroid ultrasound and orbital computed tomography. The CDR3 regions of TCR beta were amplified from RNA transcripts. A set of HTBI primers served as the primers for a first-round RT-PCR of the TCR CDR3. Using its own MiXCR run on the multiplex PCR reads, TCRdb lists one record per CDR3 protein. The profile shows hundreds of thousands of distinct CDR3 sequences, just under 20% of them singletons.

The rearrangement joins TRBV20-1 to TRBJ2-3; 15 bases are shared with TRBD2. This TCR derives from a man in his forties with Graves' ophthalmopathy. The sequenced material came from blood. The CDR3 is CSARDPGLAGGPSTDTQYF. The CDR3 DNA reads as TGCAGTGCTAGAGATCCGGGACTAGCGGGGGGCCCTAGCACAGATACGCAGTATTTT.